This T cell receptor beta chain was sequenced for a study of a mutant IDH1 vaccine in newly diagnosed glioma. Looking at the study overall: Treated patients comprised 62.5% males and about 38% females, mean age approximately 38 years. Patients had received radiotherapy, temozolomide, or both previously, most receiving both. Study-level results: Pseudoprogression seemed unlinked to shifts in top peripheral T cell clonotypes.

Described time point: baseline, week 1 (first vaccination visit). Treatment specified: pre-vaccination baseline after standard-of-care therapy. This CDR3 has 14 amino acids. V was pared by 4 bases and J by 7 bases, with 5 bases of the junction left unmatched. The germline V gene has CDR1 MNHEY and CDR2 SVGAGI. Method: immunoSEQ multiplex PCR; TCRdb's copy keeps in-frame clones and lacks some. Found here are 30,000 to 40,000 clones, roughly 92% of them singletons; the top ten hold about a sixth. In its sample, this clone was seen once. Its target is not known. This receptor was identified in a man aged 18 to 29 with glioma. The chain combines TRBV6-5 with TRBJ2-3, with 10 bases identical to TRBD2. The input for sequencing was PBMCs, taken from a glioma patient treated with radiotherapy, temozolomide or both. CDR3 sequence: CASSSASGRYTQYF. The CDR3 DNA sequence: TGTGCCAGCAGTTCTGCTAGCGGGAGATATACGCAGTATTTT.